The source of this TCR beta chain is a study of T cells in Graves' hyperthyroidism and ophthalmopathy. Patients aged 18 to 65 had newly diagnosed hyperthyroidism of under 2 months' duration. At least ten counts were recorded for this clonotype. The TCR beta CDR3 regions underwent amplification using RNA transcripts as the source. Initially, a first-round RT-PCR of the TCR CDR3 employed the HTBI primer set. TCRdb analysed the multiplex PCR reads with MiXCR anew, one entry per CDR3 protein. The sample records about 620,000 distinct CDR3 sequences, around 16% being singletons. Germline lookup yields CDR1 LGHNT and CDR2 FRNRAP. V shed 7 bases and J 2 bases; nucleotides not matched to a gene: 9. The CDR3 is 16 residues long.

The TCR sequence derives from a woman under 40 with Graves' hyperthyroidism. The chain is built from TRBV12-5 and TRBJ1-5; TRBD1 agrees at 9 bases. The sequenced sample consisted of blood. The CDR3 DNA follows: TGTGCTAGTGCCCTGGGACAGGGAATGGGCAATCAGCCCCAGCATTTT. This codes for CASALGQGMGNQPQHF.